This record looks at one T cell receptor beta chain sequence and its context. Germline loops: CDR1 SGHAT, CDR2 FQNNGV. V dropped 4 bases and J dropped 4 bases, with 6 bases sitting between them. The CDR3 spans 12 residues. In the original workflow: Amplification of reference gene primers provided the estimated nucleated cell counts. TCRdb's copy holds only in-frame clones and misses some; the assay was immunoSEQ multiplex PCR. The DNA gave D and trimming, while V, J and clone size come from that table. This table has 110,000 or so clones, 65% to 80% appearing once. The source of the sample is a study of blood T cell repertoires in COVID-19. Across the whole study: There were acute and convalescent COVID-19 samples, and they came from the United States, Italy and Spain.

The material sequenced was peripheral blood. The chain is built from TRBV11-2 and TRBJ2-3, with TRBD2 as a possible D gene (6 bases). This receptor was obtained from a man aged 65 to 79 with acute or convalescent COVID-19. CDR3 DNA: TGTGCCAGCAGCTGGGGGGCAGATACGCAGTATTTT. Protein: CASSWGADTQYF.